The 28 T cell receptor beta chains below come from one sample, sequenced in a study of Ad26.COV2.S vaccination and SARS-CoV-2 variants listed by TCRdb under 2021. The intended sense of this specimen's treatment or condition label: 19 received Ad26.COV2.S at low or high dose, single or two shots; roughly five received placebo; per-sample allocation not given. For vaccine and placebo recipients, repertoires were sequenced using samples collected on day 63 after the first injection. The library relied on the immunoSEQ multiplex PCR assay. TCRdb holds this immuneACCESS table with in-frame rearrangements only. Some clones are missing; in checked studies, unresolved V genes explain under half, and the rest has no known cause. This sample comprises a few hundred thousand clones, about nine tenths of them detected only once. Less than 5.5% of the sample goes to the ten largest clones. The input for sequencing was peripheral blood, taken in a trial of Ad26.COV2.S vaccine versus placebo. The receptors come from a person between 18 and 65 years old who received the Ad26.COV2.S COVID-19 vaccine or a placebo.

The chain's CDR3 is CSVVGSIRGANVLTF. CDR3 sequence (DNA): TGCAGCGTCGTCGGCTCCATCAGGGGGGCCAACGTCCTGACTTTC. The V and J genes are TRBV29-1 and TRBJ2-6; D not resolved. V lost 6 bases and J lost 4, with 16 bases in between. Germline V gene data show CDR1 as SQVTM and CDR2 as ANQGSEA. The CDR3 extends over 15 amino acids.

The chain uses TRBV2 and TRBJ1-4; TRBD1 is a possible D gene (6 bases). CDR1 SNHLY and CDR2 FYNNEI come from the germline V gene. This CDR3 has 16 residues. V gave up 0 bases and J gave up 4 bases, with 12 bases separating them. The chain's CDR3 is CASSEAWGADNEKLFF. CDR3 DNA: TGTGCCAGCAGTGAAGCTTGGGGGGCGGATAATGAAAAACTGTTTTTT.

The chain is built from TRBV7-9 and TRBJ2-5; no firm D call. The CDR3 length is 14 residues. V lost 1 base and J lost 5, with 11 bases in between. The V gene's germline CDR1 is SEHNR and CDR2 FQNEAQ (reference sequence). In DNA, the CDR3 is TGTGCCAGCAGCTTAGTACCAGATCGGGAGACCCAGTACTTC. It yields the protein CASSLVPDRETQYF.

The gene calls are TRBV11-3 and TRBJ2-3, with D tentatively TRBD1 (6 bases). V gave up 1 base and J gave up 0 bases, with 14 bases separating them. The germline V gene encodes CDR1 SGHNT and CDR2 YENEEA. This CDR3 contains 17 residues. The CDR3 sequence is CASSLGRRDKSTDTQYF. The DNA of the CDR3 is TGTGCCAGCAGCTTAGGGCGCCGGGACAAGAGCACAGATACGCAGTATTTT.

The chain couples TRBV18 to TRBJ1-5, with D tentatively TRBD1 (5 bases). The CDR3 consists of 15 residues. V dropped 6 bases and J dropped 2 bases, with 14 bases sitting between them. Per the germline V gene, CDR1 is KGHSH and CDR2 is LQKENI. Here the CDR3 DNA reads TGTGCCAGCTCCAAGGGTGTAGGGGGCAATCAGCCCCAGCATTTT. It specifies CASSKGVGGNQPQHF.

This chain joins TRBV7-3 and TRBJ1-2; 9 nucleotides align to TRBD1. The CDR3 sequence is 13 residues long. Per germline, CDR1 SGHTA and CDR2 FQGTGA. Germline trimming cut 4 bases from V and 6 bases from J; bases unmatched to any gene: 3. Here the CDR3 reads CASSSRTGDGYTF. For the CDR3, the DNA is TGTGCCAGCAGCTCCAGGACAGGGGATGGCTACACCTTC.

The rearrangement links TRBV7-8 to TRBJ2-1; TRBD2 agrees at 10 bases. Germline assignment: CDR1 SGHVS and CDR2 FQNEAQ. Germline trimming cut 2 bases from V and 7 bases from J; bases unmatched to any gene: 5. The CDR3 sequence is 15 residues long. CDR3 residues: CASSLTSGIGNEQFF. For the CDR3, the DNA is TGTGCCAGCAGCTTAACTAGCGGGATCGGAAATGAGCAGTTCTTC.

This chain links TRBV6-2 or TRBV6-3 with TRBJ2-3; 11 bases are a match to TRBD2. V shed 5 bases, J shed 9 bases, and the junction held 16 bases outside the gene matches. Germline V lookup: CDR1 MNHEY, CDR2 SVGEGT. The CDR3 extends over 17 amino acids. CDR3 nucleotides: TGTGCCAGCAGTGGGGCCCGACTAGCGGGACCCACCTTAACGCAGTATTTT. Its translation is CASSGARLAGPTLTQYF.

This clone was recorded only once. The V gene is TRBV2, the J gene TRBJ2-1, with D perhaps TRBD2 (7 bases). V was trimmed by 3 bases and J by 7 bases, leaving 16 bases between them. Germline CDR1 is SNHLY and CDR2 is FYNNEI. CDR3 size: 15 residues. CDR3 residues: CASSEDRTSDNEQFF. CDR3 coding DNA: TGTGCCAGCAGTGAGGACAGAACTAGCGATAATGAGCAGTTCTTC.

The V and J genes are TRBV2 and TRBJ2-1; 14 bases are shared with TRBD2. This CDR3 contains 16 residues. With 4 bases clipped from V and 9 bases from J, the junction kept 8 bases outside the gene matches. Germline V gene data show CDR1 as SNHLY and CDR2 as FYNNEI. The CDR3 is CASSVTSGRAGGEQFF. The CDR3 DNA is TGTGCCAGCAGTGTGACTAGCGGGAGGGCCGGCGGTGAGCAGTTCTTC.

This rearrangement joins TRBV5-1 to TRBJ1-1; no firm D call. V lost 0 bases and J lost 6, with 3 bases in between. Germline V gene data show CDR1 as SGHRS and CDR2 as YFSETQ. This CDR3 is built from 11 residues. CDR3 in DNA: TGCGCCAGCAGCTTGGACTCTGAAGCTTTCTTT. The encoded protein is CASSLDSEAFF.

This chain links TRBV5-4 with TRBJ1-2; no definite D call. The CDR3 is 12 amino acids. V was pared by 1 base and J by 8 bases, with 9 bases between. Per the germline V gene, CDR1 is SGHNT and CDR2 is YYREEE (reference sequence). The CDR3 DNA reads TGTGCCAGCAGCTTGATAGGAGGGGGCTACACCTTC. It encodes CASSLIGGGYTF.

To note about this clone: This sample includes further DNA sequences coding for the same CDR3. The rearrangement links TRBV27 to TRBJ2-7; 9 bases match TRBD1. The CDR3 spans 15 residues. V lost 5 bases, J lost 2 bases, and 7 bases stayed unmatched. Per the germline V gene, CDR1 is MNHEY and CDR2 is SMNVEV (reference sequence). In DNA form, the CDR3 reads TGTGCCAGCAGTAGCCCGGGACAGGGTGCCTACGAGCAGTACTTC. Its translation is CASSSPGQGAYEQYF.

The chain joins TRBV3-1 (or the pseudogene TRBV3-2) to TRBJ2-3; 7 bases agree with TRBD2. V dropped 5 bases and J dropped 2; count of bases not matched to a gene: 7. CDR1 and CDR2 (germline): LGHDT, YNNKEL (reference sequence). The CDR3 runs 15 residues. The CDR3, as DNA: TGTGCCAGCAGCACAAGCGGGGATATCACAGATACGCAGTATTTT. As protein: CASSTSGDITDTQYF.

This chain uses TRBV28 with TRBJ1-1, with TRBD1 identical over 7 bases. The CDR3 contains 14 residues. CDR1 and CDR2 from the germline V gene are MDHEN and SYDVKM. V trimming: 6 bases; J trimming: 3 bases; junction bases outside the gene matches: 7. CDR3 nucleotide sequence: TGTGCCAGCAGCATCACAGGGGTTGACACTGAAGCTTTCTTT. Amino acids: CASSITGVDTEAFF.

This clone showed up just once. This sequence joins TRBV28 and TRBJ1-5; possible D gene TRBD1, 5 bases. The V gene's germline CDR1 is MDHEN and CDR2 SYDVKM. The CDR3 totals 14 residues. Trimming took 5 bases from V and 3 from J, leaving 11 bases between them. The CDR3 region is CASSPPGLNQPQHF. CDR3 nucleotide sequence: TGTGCCAGCAGTCCTCCGGGGCTCAATCAGCCCCAGCATTTT.

This clone was detected only once. This CDR3 is also generated by other DNA sequences in the sample. The chain employs TRBV19 and TRBJ2-7; TRBD1 agrees at 9 bases. The junction had 2 bases not matched to a gene; V was cut back by 4 bases and J by 4 bases. The CDR3 runs 13 residues. Germline V gene sequence: CDR1 LNHDA, CDR2 SQIVND (reference sequence). This CDR3 is CASSTTGGYEQYF. As DNA, the CDR3 is TGTGCCAGTAGTACGACAGGGGGATACGAGCAGTACTTC.

The CDR3 sequence: CASSPLGLAGGPRTDTQYF. In nucleotides, the CDR3 is TGTGCCAGCAGCCCCTTGGGACTAGCGGGAGGGCCAAGGACAGATACGCAGTATTTT. The chain recombines TRBV7-2 with TRBJ2-3, with 16 nucleotides matching TRBD2. In germline, CDR1 is SGHTA, CDR2 FQGNSA. After removal of 5 bases from V and 3 bases from J, the junction contained 11 bases not matched to a gene. The length of the CDR3 is 19 residues.

The J gene is TRBJ1-4, the V gene TRBV19, with unresolved D. Trimming shortened V by 5 bases and J by 0 bases, and 7 bases separated the two germline ends. The CDR3 loop spans 14 amino acids. Germline values: CDR1 LNHDA, CDR2 SQIVND (reference sequence). The chain's CDR3 is CASSPTATNEKLFF. The CDR3 DNA follows: TGTGCCAGTAGTCCAACGGCAACTAATGAAAAACTGTTTTTT.

The chain uses TRBV13 and TRBJ1-6, with D perhaps TRBD1 (6 bases). The CDR3 consists of 16 residues. V was cut by 2 bases and J by 7 bases, with 15 bases left in between. The germline gives CDR1 PRHDT, CDR2 FYEKMQ (reference sequence). CDR3 in amino acids: CASSLNRVIENSPLHF. CDR3 DNA sequence: TGTGCCAGCAGCTTAAACAGGGTGATTGAAAATTCACCCCTCCACTTT.

The chain carries TRBV4-2 and TRBJ1-6; D possibly corresponds to TRBD1 (6 bases). Germline values: CDR1 LGHNA, CDR2 YNFKEQ. V was shortened by 2 bases and J by 9 bases, with 26 bases between the two germline ends. The CDR3 is 19 amino acids. The CDR3 sequence: CASSQRGRGRMKRGSPLHF. For the CDR3, the DNA is TGTGCCAGCAGCCAACGAGGCAGGGGCCGCATGAAGAGGGGTTCACCCCTCCACTTT.

This chain links TRBV3-1 (or the pseudogene TRBV3-2) with TRBJ2-1; D is unclear. The CDR3 is 14 residues long. Germline assignment: CDR1 LGHDT and CDR2 YNNKEL (reference sequence). Trimming left V 0 bases short and J 8 bases short, with 11 bases between. The chain's CDR3 is CASSQDHGHDEQFF. The CDR3, as DNA: TGTGCCAGCAGCCAAGATCACGGCCACGATGAGCAGTTCTTC.

The V and J genes are TRBV2 and TRBJ2-7; 11 bases agree with TRBD2. The J segment lost 2 bases and the V segment lost 6 bases, leaving 12 bases of the junction unmatched. The length of the CDR3 is 17 residues. Per the germline V gene, CDR1 is SNHLY and CDR2 is FYNNEI. The DNA for the CDR3 is TGTGCCAGCAGCGATCCCCAACTAGCGGGAGTGACCTACGAGCAGTACTTC. It yields the protein CASSDPQLAGVTYEQYF.

This chain links TRBV11-2 with TRBJ2-5; 7 bases are shared with TRBD2. Germline assignment: CDR1 SGHAT and CDR2 FQNNGV. The CDR3 sequence is 14 residues long. J gave up 4 bases and V 5 bases, and 7 bases lay outside the gene matches. The CDR3 sequence: CASSRTREVETQYF. Written as DNA, the CDR3 is TGTGCCAGCAGCCGAACACGGGAGGTAGAGACCCAGTACTTC.

The chain carries TRBV2 and TRBJ1-2; D gene ambiguous. V dropped 2 bases and J dropped 5 bases, with 12 bases sitting between them. The CDR3 length is 14 residues. Per germline, CDR1 SNHLY and CDR2 FYNNEI. As DNA, the CDR3 is TGTGCCAGCAGTGAATTGGTCGGAACATATGGCTACACCTTC. Translated, it gives CASSELVGTYGYTF. Supplemented by reference TRBV2 and TRBJ1-2, the full variable domain reads EPEVTQTPSHQVTQMGQEVILRCVPISNHLYFYWYRQILGQKVEFLVSFYNNEISEKSEIFDDQFSVERPDGSNFTLKIRSTKLEDSAMYFCASSELVGTYGYTFGSGTRLTVV.

This chain uses TRBV5-1 with TRBJ1-3; 9 bases match TRBD1. CDR3 length: 17 residues. Germline values: CDR1 SGHRS, CDR2 YFSETQ. Trimming removed 4 bases from V and 0 bases from J; junction bases left unmatched: 8. CDR3 sequence reads: CASSLGTGRLSGNTIYF. The CDR3 coding sequence is TGCGCCAGCAGCCTTGGGACAGGGCGACTCTCTGGAAACACCATATATTTT.

J is TRBJ1-2 and V is TRBV5-5; a weak D match, TRBD1 (5 bases). CDR1 is SGHKS, CDR2 YYEKEE, per germline (reference sequence). V gave up 3 bases and J gave up 0 bases, with 9 bases separating them. This CDR3 comprises 14 residues. The CDR3 nucleotides are TGTGCCAGCAGCTGGGGACGGTCTAACTATGGCTACACCTTC. Translated, it gives CASSWGRSNYGYTF.

J is TRBJ2-7 and V is TRBV10-3; 7 nucleotides agree with TRBD2. Germline CDR1 and CDR2: ENHRY and SYGVKD. The V and J ends lost 10 bases and 6 bases, in that order; junction bases with no gene match: 3. This CDR3 contains 10 residues. As DNA, the CDR3 is TGTGCCAGCGGGAGTGGCGAGCAGTACTTC. As protein: CASGSGEQYF.